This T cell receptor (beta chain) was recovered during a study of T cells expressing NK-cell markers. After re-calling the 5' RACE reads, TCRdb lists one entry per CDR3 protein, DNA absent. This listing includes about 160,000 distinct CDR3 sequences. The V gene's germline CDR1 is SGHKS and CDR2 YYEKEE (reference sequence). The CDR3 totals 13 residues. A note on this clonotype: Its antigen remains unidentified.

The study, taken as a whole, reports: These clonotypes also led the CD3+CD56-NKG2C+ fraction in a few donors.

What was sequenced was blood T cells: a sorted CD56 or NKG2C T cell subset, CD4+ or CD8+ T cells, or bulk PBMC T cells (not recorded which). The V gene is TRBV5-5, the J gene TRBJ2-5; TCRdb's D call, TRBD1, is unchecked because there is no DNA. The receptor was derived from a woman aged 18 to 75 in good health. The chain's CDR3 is CASSLQGWETQYF.